This is a list of T cell receptor beta chains from one sample in a study of blood T cell repertoires in COVID-19. Some clones are missing from TCRdb's copy, which holds only in-frame ones; the method was immunoSEQ multiplex PCR. The sample records roughly 420,000 clones, roughly 90% being singletons. The sequenced material came from PBMCs or T cells enriched from blood (not recorded which). These receptors were collected from a woman in her 30s with acute COVID-19. Each CDR3 is given with its conserved first and last residue. Fields, in order: J gene, D gene, V gene, CDR3 protein. D genes are given only for firm matches.

TRBJ2-7 | TRBD1 | TRBV5-1 | CASSPKPGTGWPEQYF
TRBJ2-3 | TRBD2 | TRBV25-1 | CASSERGVGRGPDTQYF
TRBJ2-7 | . | TRBV7-9 | CASSLLPFRAHEQYF
TRBJ1-1 | . | TRBV10-1 | CASSESRANTEAFF
TRBJ1-1 | TRBD1 | TRBV7-8 | CASSLQTGRIAEAFF
TRBJ2-7 | . | TRBV5-1 | CASSSGTPNDEQYF
TRBJ1-1 | . | TRBV6-5 | CASSPDRLTEAFF
TRBJ2-5 | . | TRBV12-3/TRBV12-4 | CASSSQGGETQYF
TRBJ1-1 | . | TRBV19 | CASSIFDTNTEAFF
TRBJ1-4 | . | TRBV27 | CASRRAGSNEKLFF
TRBJ2-7 | TRBD1 | TRBV10-2 | CASRGTATYEQYF
TRBJ1-5 | . | TRBV5-6 | CASSQGVSRPQHF
TRBJ2-1 | . | TRBV7-2 | CASSELENEQFF
TRBJ1-5 | . | TRBV7-8 | CASSPPGREYQPQHF
TRBJ1-4 | . | TRBV5-1 | CASSLGTVRYEKLFF
TRBJ2-2 | TRBD1 | TRBV10-2 | CASKTGENTGELFF
TRBJ1-2 | . | TRBV6-5 | CASSYSSQGYYGYTF
TRBJ2-3 | TRBD2 | TRBV3-1/TRBV3-2 | CASSRLAGRTDTQYF
TRBJ1-4 | TRBD1 | TRBV5-1 | CASSLDNRGEKLFF
TRBJ1-4 | . | TRBV5-1 | CASRYSHATNEKLFF
TRBJ2-5 | TRBD1 | TRBV6-5 | CASRTDRAKTQYF
TRBJ1-2 | . | TRBV2 | CASSWTWGYTF